Listed below are T cell receptor beta chains from one sample, sequenced in a study of CD8 T cells in ankylosing spondylitis. In TCRdb, the 5' RACE reads were re-called with MiXCR into one record per CDR3 protein. This table has nearly 250,000 distinct CDR3 sequences, over 30% appearing once. Sequencing was done on a sample of blood, either unsorted or a sorted T cell fraction (not recorded which). These receptors were obtained from a male donor with ankylosing spondylitis or in good health (not recorded which). Both conserved end residues are part of each CDR3. A D gene is named only where the DNA matches it firmly. The size of a clone is reported for some rows only, either as once, few or many, or as a class for expanded clones.

d_call	clone_size	j_call	v_call	cdr3_nt	cdr3_aa
TRBD1	many	TRBJ2-1	TRBV6-1	TGTGCCAGCGCCAGGGGGCGAGGAGCCTACAATGAGCAGTTCTTC	CASARGRGAYNEQFF
NA	NA	TRBJ2-2	TRBV5-1	TGCGCCAGCAGCTCAAGTCCGGGACACCTGAACACCGGGGAGCTGTTTTTT	CASSSSPGHLNTGELFF
NA	few	TRBJ2-5	TRBV6-2/TRBV6-3	TGTGCCAGCAGTTACCCCAGGGGAGGATACACCCAGTACTTC	CASSYPRGGYTQYF
NA	NA	TRBJ1-4	TRBV20-1	TGCAGTGCTAGTAAAGGCAGTTACCTAGTTGCAACTAATGAAAAACTGTTTTTT	CSASKGSYLVATNEKLFF
NA	NA	TRBJ1-1	TRBV12-3/TRBV12-4	TGTGCCAGCAGCGCGAATCAGAACACTGAAGCTTTCTTT	CASSANQNTEAFF
NA	NA	TRBJ2-1	TRBV5-1	TGCGCCAGCAGCTTGGGCGCGTGGGGCCGGGGCAATGAGCAGTTCTTC	CASSLGAWGRGNEQFF
TRBD2	few	TRBJ2-5	TRBV5-5	TGTGCCAGCAGCTTGGAAGGCAGGGAGGGAGAGACCCAGTACTTC	CASSLEGREGETQYF
TRBD1	NA	TRBJ2-3	TRBV20-1	TGCAGTGCTAGACATAGACAGGGGGCTATGGCAGATACGCAGTATTTT	CSARHRQGAMADTQYF
NA	NA	TRBJ2-7	TRBV25-1	TGTGCCAGCAGTGAATTGGGGCAGAGCTACGAGCAGTACTTC	CASSELGQSYEQYF
NA	many	TRBJ2-3	TRBV5-5	TGTGCCAGCAGCTTGGGGTGGTACAGCACAGATACGCAGTATTTT	CASSLGWYSTDTQYF
NA	NA	TRBJ2-7	TRBV20-1	TGCAGTGCTAGAGGGCCTTACTACGAGCAGTACTTC	CSARGPYYEQYF
NA	NA	TRBJ1-3	TRBV19	TGTGCCACCGAGAAGCCTTCTGGAAACACCATATATTTT	CATEKPSGNTIYF
NA	NA	TRBJ2-1	TRBV4-2	TGTGCCAGCAGCTTTATGCCGGGACCCGAGGAAAGTGAGCAGTTCTTC	CASSFMPGPEESEQFF
NA	few	TRBJ1-5	TRBV5-1	TGCGCCAGCAGCTTGGTGCCGGGGAGCAATCAGCCCCAGCATTTT	CASSLVPGSNQPQHF
NA	NA	TRBJ2-2	TRBV9	TGTGCCAGCAGCGCCCCAGCCCGGGACACCGGGGAGCTGTTTTTT	CASSAPARDTGELFF
NA	NA	TRBJ2-7	TRBV6-5	TGTGCCAGCAGTTATCGTTCAGGGCCCATCGAGCAGTACTTC	CASSYRSGPIEQYF
NA	NA	TRBJ2-3	TRBV11-2	TGTGCCAGCAGCTTAAAGTGGGCGCAGTATTTT	CASSLKWAQYF
NA	NA	TRBJ2-5	TRBV18	TGTGCCAGCTCACCATCGAGGGGTTGGGAGACCCAGTACTTC	CASSPSRGWETQYF
NA	NA	TRBJ1-1	TRBV5-1	TGCGCCAGCAGCTCGGCCCCCGCTGAAGCTTTCTTT	CASSSAPAEAFF
TRBD1	few	TRBJ1-3	TRBV13	TGTGCCAGCAGCTTAGTACGGACAGGCTCTGGAAACACCATATATTTT	CASSLVRTGSGNTIYF
NA	few	TRBJ1-2	TRBV7-9	TGTGCCAGCAGCTTTGAGGCAGGGGCTAACTATGGCTACACCTTC	CASSFEAGANYGYTF
NA	NA	TRBJ2-1	TRBV20-1	TGCAGTGCTAGCCCCGACGGTGATGAGCAGTTCTTC	CSASPDGDEQFF
NA	NA	TRBJ2-7	TRBV25-1	TGTGCCAGCAGTGATAATGTCCAGGGCCACGAGCAGTACTTC	CASSDNVQGHEQYF
TRBD1	NA	TRBJ2-2	TRBV12-3/TRBV12-4	TGTGCCAGCAGTACAGGGGGCACCGGGGAGCTGTTTTTT	CASSTGGTGELFF
NA	NA	TRBJ2-2	TRBV29-1	TGCAGCGTTGTAGGGTCGGAGAACACCGGGGAGCTGTTTTTT	CSVVGSENTGELFF
NA	few	TRBJ1-1	TRBV12-3/TRBV12-4	TGTGCCAGCAGCAAAACGACAGCAAACACTGAAGCTTTCTTT	CASSKTTANTEAFF
NA	few	TRBJ2-1	TRBV29-1	TGCAGCGTTGCTCCCTCCTACAATGAGCAGTTCTTC	CSVAPSYNEQFF
TRBD1	few	TRBJ1-5	TRBV20-1	TGCAGTGCTAGGGGGGCAGGGGGCGGTCAGCCCCAGCATTTT	CSARGAGGGQPQHF
TRBD2	few	TRBJ2-5	TRBV5-1	TGCGCCAGCAGCTTGGGACTAGCGGGGGATGGAGGGGAGACCCAGTACTTC	CASSLGLAGDGGETQYF
NA	few	TRBJ2-1	TRBV7-2	TGTGCCAGCAGCCCGCCGGGGATCGAGGGACGTGAGCAGTTCTTC	CASSPPGIEGREQFF
NA	NA	TRBJ2-3	TRBV7-6	TGTGCCAGCAGCTTAGAGGTTTATGGGGCAGATACGCAGTATTTT	CASSLEVYGADTQYF
TRBD1	few	TRBJ1-2	TRBV20-1	TGCAGTGCTGACCAGACAGGGTCAAGCTATGGCTACACCTTC	CSADQTGSSYGYTF
TRBD1	few	TRBJ2-2	TRBV5-5	TGTGCCAGCAGCGTGAACCGACAGGGCGGAATCGGGGAGCTGTTTTTT	CASSVNRQGGIGELFF
TRBD2	NA	TRBJ2-3	TRBV18	TGTGCCAGCTCACCACGACTAGCGGGTAGCACAGATACGCAGTATTTT	CASSPRLAGSTDTQYF
NA	NA	TRBJ2-5	TRBV6-6	TGTGCCAGCAGTTACTCGGGCCTTGAGTACTTC	CASSYSGLEYF
NA	NA	TRBJ2-3	TRBV20-1	TGCAGTGCTAGGAGACCCCAGGGCCCAGATACGCAGTATTTT	CSARRPQGPDTQYF
NA	NA	TRBJ2-5	TRBV20-1	TGCAGTGCTGCAACTGGGACCGATCTTCAAGAGACCCAGTACTTC	CSAATGTDLQETQYF
TRBD1	NA	TRBJ2-3	TRBV27	TGTGCCAGCAGTTTCACGGGACAGGGGCTCACAGATACGCAGTATTTT	CASSFTGQGLTDTQYF
NA	few	TRBJ1-2	TRBV12-3/TRBV12-4	TGTGCCAGCCGGGTTAACTATGGCTACACCTTC	CASRVNYGYTF
TRBD1	NA	TRBJ1-4	TRBV6-5	TGTGCTAGGGACAGGGGACGAGAAAAACTGTTTTTT	CARDRGREKLFF
TRBD1	few	TRBJ2-7	TRBV12-3/TRBV12-4	TGTGCCAGCAGATATACAGGGGGCGTAACCCACGAGCAGTACTTC	CASRYTGGVTHEQYF
NA	few	TRBJ1-2	TRBV7-9	TGTGCCAGCAGCTTAGCTCCCACCTATGGCTACACCTTC	CASSLAPTYGYTF
NA	few	TRBJ2-3	TRBV29-1	TGCAGCGTTGAAGTCCCCGGGCTGGGACCAGATACGCAGTATTTT	CSVEVPGLGPDTQYF
TRBD1	NA	TRBJ1-1	TRBV20-1	TGCAGTGCCAAACTCAGGGGGAGGCCGAACACTGAAGCTTTCTTT	CSAKLRGRPNTEAFF
TRBD2	NA	TRBJ2-1	TRBV9	TGTGCCAGCAGCGGTCTAGGGACTAGCGGGTACAATGAGCAGTTCTTC	CASSGLGTSGYNEQFF
NA	many	TRBJ2-3	TRBV29-1	TGCAGCGTACGACGGACGGGGGATACGCAGTATTTT	CSVRRTGDTQYF
TRBD2	NA	TRBJ2-5	TRBV27	TGTGCCAGCAGTACGATTAGCGGGGGGGCTGAGACCCAGTACTTC	CASSTISGGAETQYF
NA	few	TRBJ2-7	TRBV7-2	TGTGCCAGCAGCTTAGTTCCCCTTCCTTCCTACGAGCAGTACTTC	CASSLVPLPSYEQYF
NA	NA	TRBJ2-7	TRBV6-6	TGTGCCAGCAAGGCACGCATCGACAACGAGCAGTACTTC	CASKARIDNEQYF
TRBD1	NA	TRBJ1-2	TRBV12-3/TRBV12-4	TGTGCCAGCAGTTTAGGGACAGGGGGAGGATATGGCTACACCTTC	CASSLGTGGGYGYTF
NA	few	TRBJ1-1	TRBV20-1	TGCAGTGCTAAGGACACTGAAGCTTTCTTT	CSAKDTEAFF
NA	few	TRBJ2-2	TRBV10-2	TGCGCCAGCAGTGAGGCTAGTTCGAACACCGGGGAGCTGTTTTTT	CASSEASSNTGELFF